The next 8 T cell receptor beta chains were all read from a single sample in a study of cytomegalovirus exposure and HLA in healthy donors. PCR used 60 Vbeta primers and 13 Jbeta primers. The assay was immunoSEQ multiplex PCR, and TCRdb's table has in-frame clones only and misses some. Among some 120,000 clones listed, around 80% were seen once. Sequencing was done on a sample of PBMCs. The source of these receptors is a young man in good health and CMV-seronegative.

This clone was detected only a few times. The rearrangement joins TRBV5-5 to TRBJ1-1, with D perhaps TRBD1 (5 bases). Germline V gene data show CDR1 as SGHKS and CDR2 as YYEKEE (reference sequence). This CDR3 comprises 14 residues. The germline V and J ends were trimmed by 4 bases and 1 base, with 11 bases remaining between them. The CDR3 loop is CASSQQVQNTEAFF. CDR3 in DNA: TGTGCCAGCAGCCAACAGGTACAGAACACTGAAGCTTTCTTT.

CDR3 residues: CASSPSRGERHEQYF. Written as DNA, the CDR3 is TGTGCCAGCAGCCCCAGCCGGGGTGAAAGACACGAGCAGTACTTC. The chain links TRBV21-1 to TRBJ2-7; TRBD2, the table's D call, was not compared with the DNA. TRBV21-1 is flagged as a pseudogene. The CDR3 contains 15 residues.

V and J are TRBV7-2 and TRBJ1-1; a possible D gene is TRBD1 (6 bases). Germline V gene sequence: CDR1 SGHTA, CDR2 FQGNSA. This CDR3 region has 14 residues. The V gene lost 4 bases and the J gene lost 4 bases, with 13 bases spanning the gap. The CDR3 bases are TGTGCCAGCAGCTCAGTAGGGGGTAGCACTGAAGCTTTCTTT. Translating gives CASSSVGGSTEAFF.

This chain uses TRBV9 with TRBJ1-6; TRBD1 agrees at 7 bases. V shed 4 bases, J shed 10 bases, and the junction held 14 bases outside the gene matches. CDR3 size: 16 residues. Germline loops: CDR1 SGDLS, CDR2 YYNGEE. The CDR3 here is CASSIRALRGRSPLHF. In nucleotides, the CDR3 is TGTGCCAGCAGCATCCGGGCCCTGAGGGGGCGATCACCCCTCCACTTT.

The chain joins TRBV5-1 to TRBJ1-2, with TRBD1 matching 10 bases. The CDR3 has 14 residues. Germline V gives CDR1 SGHRS, CDR2 YFSETQ. The trim removed 3 bases at V and 5 bases at J, leaving 4 bases unmatched. The CDR3 spells CASSYRDRGYGYTF. The CDR3 nucleotides read TGCGCCAGCAGCTACCGGGACAGGGGATATGGCTACACCTTC.

J is TRBJ1-5 and V is TRBV9; 10 positions agree with TRBD1. There are 14 residues in the CDR3. The germline V gene has CDR1 SGDLS and CDR2 YYNGEE. The trim removed 8 bases at V and 5 bases at J, leaving 7 bases unmatched. CDR3 amino acids: CASSTGTGDQPQHF. CDR3 DNA sequence: TGTGCCAGTAGTACCGGGACAGGGGATCAGCCCCAGCATTTT.

The chain combines TRBV6-1 with TRBJ2-7; 10 nucleotides align to TRBD1. This CDR3 comprises 14 residues. J gave up 0 bases and V 11 bases, and 7 bases lay outside the gene matches. The V gene's germline CDR1 is MNHNS and CDR2 SASEGT. CDR3 DNA: TGTGCCGGACAGGGACAGGGGAGCTCCTACGAGCAGTACTTC. It translates to CAGQGQGSSYEQYF.

The gene calls are TRBV5-1 and TRBJ2-7; D not resolved. There are 13 residues in the CDR3. V lost 5 bases to trimming and J lost 3 bases, with 12 bases between them. CDR1 and CDR2 from the germline V gene are SGHRS and YFSETQ. The CDR3 spells CASRRATSYEQYF. CDR3 DNA: TGCGCCAGCAGACGAGCGACCAGCTACGAGCAGTACTTC.